The 12 T cell receptor beta chains presented below share a single source sample, sequenced in a study of T cells in localized non-small cell lung cancer. Produced via immunoSEQ multiplex PCR; TCRdb's table is partial and in-frame only. The repertoire has under 25,000 clones, 75% to 95% of them found once; the top ten carry about 4%. The source was peripheral blood, collected before any cancer treatment. Receptors originate from a male donor older than 55 with stage I squamous cell lung carcinoma.

The V and J genes are TRBV2 and TRBJ2-3; 10 bases line up with TRBD2. CDR1 and CDR2 from the germline V gene are SNHLY and FYNNEI. The junction had 20 bases not matched to a gene; V was cut back by 10 bases and J by 4 bases. The CDR3 totals 18 residues. In DNA form, the CDR3 reads TGTGCCAACAGGAGGTTAGCGGGAGGAGGGGTTGAGGCAGATACGCAGTATTTT. It codes for CANRRLAGGGVEADTQYF.

The V and J genes are TRBV10-3 and TRBJ1-1, with 12 bases aligning to TRBD1. The CDR3 has 17 amino acids. Germline lookup yields CDR1 ENHRY and CDR2 SYGVKD. With 7 bases clipped from V and 5 bases from J, the junction kept 14 bases outside the gene matches. The chain's CDR3 is CAIMDGDRGRGGTEAFF. The CDR3, as DNA: TGTGCCATCATGGACGGGGACAGGGGGCGCGGGGGTACTGAAGCTTTCTTT.

The CDR3 reads CASRGRGWNEQFF. The CDR3 DNA reads as TGTGCCAGTCGGGGTCGGGGTTGGAATGAGCAGTTCTTC. The genes are TRBV19 and TRBJ2-1; a weak D match, TRBD2 (5 bases). V lost 8 bases to trimming and J lost 7 bases, with 15 bases between them. The CDR3 contains 13 residues. CDR1 and CDR2 from the germline V gene are LNHDA and SQIVND (reference sequence). Drawing the rest from reference TRBV19 and TRBJ2-1, the complete variable domain is DGGITQSPKYLFRKEGQNVTLSCEQNLNHDAMYWYRQDPGQGLRLIYYSQIVNDFQKGDIAEGYSVSREKKESFPLTVTSAQKNPTAFYLCASRGRGWNEQFFGPGTRLTVL.

The chain has TRBV5-4 and TRBJ1-1; TRBD1 agrees at 7 bases. In germline, CDR1 is SGHNT, CDR2 YYREEE (reference sequence). Losses at the gene ends were 3 bases for V and 4 bases for J; bases not matched to a gene: 15. The CDR3 spans 17 residues. The CDR3 coding sequence is TGTGCCAGCAGCTCAGAGAGAGGGGGCGCTGGGGGCACTGAAGCTTTCTTT. As protein: CASSSERGGAGGTEAFF.

The chain joins TRBV6-1 to TRBJ1-2; D may be TRBD1 (5 bases). V lost 1 base, J lost 4 bases, and 13 bases lay in between. The CDR3 covers 15 residues. Per the germline V gene, CDR1 is MNHNS and CDR2 is SASEGT. CDR3 sequence (DNA): TGTGCCAGCAGTGAAGGGGGCACCATCCCCTATGGCTACACCTTC. Translating gives CASSEGGTIPYGYTF.

The chain has TRBV7-2 and TRBJ1-2; D may be TRBD1 (5 bases). V gave up 0 bases and J gave up 4 bases, with 12 bases separating them. CDR3 length: 15 amino acids. The germline V gene encodes CDR1 SGHTA and CDR2 FQGNSA. The CDR3 DNA sequence: TGTGCCAGCAGCTTAGCCGGGACGGCTAGCTATGGCTACACCTTC. Amino acids: CASSLAGTASYGYTF. Supplemented by reference TRBV7-2 and TRBJ1-2, the full variable domain reads GAGVSQSPSNKVTEKGKDVELRCDPISGHTALYWYRQSLGQGLEFLIYFQGNSAPDKSGLPSDRFSAERTGGSVSTLTIQRTQQEDSAVYLCASSLAGTASYGYTFGSGTRLTVV.

The chain combines TRBV27 with TRBJ1-2; 9 bases align to TRBD1. This CDR3 is built from 15 residues. The germline V gene encodes CDR1 MNHEY and CDR2 SMNVEV (reference sequence). J lost 8 bases, V lost 6 bases, and 13 bases had no gene match. The CDR3 coding sequence is TGTGCCAGCAGACTAGGGGACAGGGTAATGGGCGGCTACACCTTC. Amino acid sequence: CASRLGDRVMGGYTF.

This sequence joins TRBV30 and TRBJ2-7, with TRBD1 as a possible D gene (6 bases). Germline values: CDR1 GTSNPN, CDR2 SVGIG (reference sequence). The V gene lost 1 base and the J gene lost 4 bases, with 8 bases spanning the gap. CDR3 length: 12 amino acids. The CDR3, as DNA: TGTGCCTGGAGTGCGACAGGATACGAGCAGTACTTC. Encoded protein: CAWSATGYEQYF.

The chain has TRBV29-1 and TRBJ2-2; a possible D gene is TRBD1 (6 bases). The CDR3 spans 12 residues. Trimming shortened V by 3 bases and J by 7 bases, and 9 bases separated the two germline ends. The germline CDR1 and CDR2 sequences are SQVTM and ANQGSEA. CDR3 sequence: CSVEGAVGELFF. The CDR3 DNA follows: TGCAGCGTTGAGGGGGCTGTCGGGGAGCTGTTTTTT.

The V call is TRBV13, the J call TRBJ1-3; D is ambiguous. This CDR3 contains 14 residues. The germline CDR1 and CDR2 sequences are PRHDT and FYEKMQ (reference sequence). V gave up 2 bases and J gave up 0 bases, with 5 bases separating them. The CDR3 sequence: CASSLRGSGNTIYF. The CDR3 DNA is TGTGCCAGCAGCTTACGAGGCTCTGGAAACACCATATATTTT.

The sample holds one count of this clone. The sample has other DNA sequences that encode this CDR3 too. The chain carries TRBV28 and TRBJ2-5; D is undetermined. The CDR3 contains 11 residues. Trimming shortened V by 6 bases and J by 5 bases, and 7 bases separated the two germline ends. In germline, CDR1 is MDHEN, CDR2 SYDVKM. This CDR3 is CASSLRETQYF. The CDR3 nucleotides are TGTGCCAGCAGCTTGAGGGAGACCCAGTACTTC.

The V gene is TRBV7-2, the J gene TRBJ2-2, with TRBD2 matching 13 bases. Germline CDR1 reads SGHTA; CDR2 reads FQGNSA. The CDR3 extends over 19 amino acids. With 7 bases clipped from V and 2 bases from J, the junction kept 13 bases outside the gene matches. The chain's CDR3 is CASNPGLAGPDYNTGELFF. The CDR3 nucleotides read TGTGCCAGCAACCCGGGACTAGCGGGGCCCGATTACAACACCGGGGAGCTGTTTTTT.